This T cell receptor (beta chain) was sequenced in a study of patients and donors after allogeneic stem cell transplantation (dated by TCRdb to between 2020 and 2021). Libraries were made using RT-PCR. The instrument was a NextSeq 550. The raw public reads went through TCRdb reprocessing: fastp at Q25, MiXCR clone calling, in-frame beta chains kept. Each entry is one CDR3 protein sequence, shown with its most common DNA and genes. The sample profile shows 400,000 to 500,000 distinct CDR3 sequences; 16% of them were found once. The biggest ten clones account for around 7.2% of the sample. This clonotype was seen a few times. Its antigen remains unidentified. No base qualities exist here, and no much larger clone lies one base off it. V loses 4 bases of germline sequence and J loses 3 bases, and the interval between the two ends is 10 bases. From cysteine to phenylalanine, the CDR3 is 13 amino acids long. Only the CDR3 portion is preserved as DNA: 39 bases, with reading frame beginning at the first base. From the germline V gene, CDR1 is MGHRA and CDR2 is YSYEKL.

The receptor comes from a human donor who was either an allogeneic HSCT recipient or a stem cell or donor lymphocyte infusion donor (not recorded which). It is not recorded whose cells these are; they may come from a transplant donor. Rearrangement joined TRBV4-1 to TRBJ2-7; the D gene assignment is perhaps TRBD1 or TRBD2, with each matching 5 bases. Material for sequencing was blood, either unsorted or a sorted T cell fraction (not recorded which). This receptor has the CDR3 CASSRVGVYEQYF. The sequenced DNA: TGCGCCAGCAGCCGAGTGGGGGTCTACGAGCAGTACTTC.